This T cell receptor beta chain is drawn from a study of T-cell reconstitution after alpha-beta-depleted transplantation in children. Study conclusions and caveats: Surviving recipient cells, namely T cells and thymic progenitors, were the source of high day-60 TCRbeta diversity in some patients. About two months after transplant, alpha-beta T cells reportedly came from several hundred expanded graft clones. Fresh T-cell production supplied most of the T-cell counts and diversity seen one year after transplant.

CDR1 is SQVTM and CDR2 is ANQGSEA in the germline V gene. The CDR3 runs to 13 residues. V lost 5 bases and J 4 bases, leaving 13 bases between the germline ends. At least ten counts were recorded for this clonotype. Antigen specificity is unknown. Preparation of the TCRbeta library involved a method that used unique molecular identifiers. Each CDR3 protein is one row after TCRdb ran MiXCR on the PCR reads. The sample yields around 450,000 distinct CDR3 sequences, roughly two fifths seen once. The specimen comprised PBMCs, sampled before TCRalphabeta/CD19-depleted stem cell transplant. This chain uses TRBV29-1 with TRBJ2-3, with D unresolved. The receptor was derived from a girl aged 2-10 years with aplastic anemia, due to receive a stem cell transplant. This CDR3 is CSVLSRSPDTQYF. In DNA form, the CDR3 reads TGCAGCGTTTTAAGTAGGTCCCCAGATACGCAGTATTTT.